Given below is one T cell receptor (beta chain) in context. This entry comes from a study of blood T cell repertoires in COVID-19. Profiled with immunoSEQ multiplex PCR; TCRdb holds only in-frame clones, not every one. The sample lists about 190,000 clones; 84% were seen once. Participants were aged about 18 to 90 years, lived in under 30 US areas, and enrolled virtually. The CDR3 loop spans 12 amino acids. Trimming took 3 bases from V and 3 from J, leaving 6 bases between them. This TCR was sampled from a young woman who had been exposed to COVID-19. The sequenced sample consisted of PBMCs or T cells enriched from blood (not recorded which). This chain uses TRBV12-3 or TRBV12-4 with TRBJ2-7, with D tentatively TRBD2 (5 bases). The CDR3 DNA reads as TGTGCCAGCAGTTTCGGAGGCTACGAGCAGTACTTC. This encodes CASSFGGYEQYF.